Below, 10 T cell receptor beta chains from the same sample are listed, as sequenced in a study of T cells in localized non-small cell lung cancer. The repertoire was sequenced with immunoSEQ multiplex PCR; TCRdb's copy has only in-frame clones and lacks some. This sample yields over 30,000 clones, of which about 80% are seen a single time; around 34% belongs to the top ten. The starting material was peripheral blood, obtained before any cancer treatment. These receptors all stem from a male donor aged 60 or over with stage II squamous cell lung carcinoma.

This clone was observed once. The V gene is TRBV6-6, the J gene TRBJ1-1; D not certain. The CDR3 runs 11 residues. The V and J ends lost 8 bases and 5 bases respectively, with 9 bases between them. Germline values: CDR1 MNHNY, CDR2 SVGAGI (reference sequence). CDR3 protein: CASGPITEAFF. The CDR3 nucleotides are TGTGCCAGCGGTCCTATTACTGAAGCTTTCTTT.

This chain joins TRBV9 and TRBJ2-5, with TRBD2 identical over 8 bases. V lost 0 bases to trimming and J lost 3 bases; unmatched junction nucleotides: 7. The germline V gene has CDR1 SGDLS and CDR2 YYNGEE. CDR3 length: 16 amino acids. The CDR3 is CASSVGSGKGEETQYF. CDR3 coding DNA: TGTGCCAGCAGCGTAGGTAGCGGGAAGGGAGAAGAGACCCAGTACTTC.

The chain combines TRBV21-1 with TRBJ2-7; the D segment call TRBD2 is taken from the table without a DNA check. TRBV21-1 is listed as a pseudogene. The CDR3 has 16 amino acids. The CDR3 here is CASSKRRGTSGGEQYF. The DNA for the CDR3 is TGTGCCAGCAGCAAAAGACGGGGGACTAGCGGGGGCGAGCAGTACTTC.

This CDR3 is CASSLAGRGTSPLHF. DNA of the CDR3: TGCGCCAGCAGCTTGGCCGGAAGGGGGACTTCACCCCTCCACTTT. The chain couples TRBV5-1 to TRBJ1-6, with D perhaps TRBD1 (6 bases). CDR1 is SGHRS and CDR2 is YFSETQ in the germline V gene. The germline V and J ends were trimmed by 0 bases and 9 bases, with 13 bases remaining between them. The CDR3 extends over 15 amino acids.

V gene TRBV2 combines with J gene TRBJ2-2; D might be TRBD2 (6 bases). The germline V gene encodes CDR1 SNHLY and CDR2 FYNNEI. There are 16 residues in the CDR3. Trimming removed 5 bases at V and 0 bases at J, with 13 bases between. The CDR3 loop reads CASSISGVANTGELFF. CDR3 in DNA: TGTGCCAGCAGTATTAGCGGAGTCGCGAACACCGGGGAGCTGTTTTTT.

This chain links TRBV2 with TRBJ1-2; D not certain. Trimming stripped 3 bases from V and 1 base from J, with 12 bases between. CDR1 is SNHLY and CDR2 is FYNNEI in the germline V gene. CDR3 size: 15 residues. Here the CDR3 reads CASSDWVNYNYGYTF. The CDR3 coding sequence is TGTGCCAGCAGTGATTGGGTTAATTATAACTATGGCTACACCTTC.

This chain links TRBV29-1 with TRBJ1-2, with D perhaps matching TRBD1 (5 bases). The germline CDR1 and CDR2 sequences are SQVTM and ANQGSEA. Trimming removed 4 bases at V and 7 bases at J, with 19 bases between. This CDR3 is built from 14 residues. The CDR3, as DNA: TGCAGCGTTGTCCCTGGCGGGGATGGGGCTGGCTACACCTTC. It is translated as CSVVPGGDGAGYTF.

The V call is TRBV7-8, the J call TRBJ1-5, with TRBD1 matching 11 bases. The germline V gene encodes CDR1 SGHVS and CDR2 FQNEAQ. CDR3 size: 18 residues. Germline trimming cut 0 bases from V and 1 base from J; bases unmatched to any gene: 5. The CDR3 bases are TGTGCCAGCAGCTTAGCAGCTGGACAGGGGGCGAGCAATCAGCCCCAGCATTTT. Amino acid sequence: CASSLAAGQGASNQPQHF.

The V and J genes are TRBV5-6 and TRBJ2-7; 8 nucleotides line up with TRBD1. This CDR3 is 14 amino acids long. The germline V gene has CDR1 SGHDT and CDR2 YYEEEE. After removal of 2 bases from V and 6 bases from J, the junction contained 7 bases not matched to a gene. CDR3 bases: TGTGCCAGCAGCTTCGGACAGGGTATGTTCGAGCAGTACTTC. It codes for CASSFGQGMFEQYF.

The chain couples TRBV14 to TRBJ1-2, with no clear D. Trimming stripped 1 base from V and 3 bases from J, with 15 bases between. The V gene's germline CDR1 is SGHDN and CDR2 FVKESK. The CDR3 spans 16 residues. CDR3 sequence reads: CASSQAGGRADYGYTF. The CDR3 DNA sequence: TGTGCCAGCAGCCAAGCTGGCGGGAGGGCTGACTATGGCTACACCTTC.